This TCR beta chain appears in the sequencing data of a study of blood T cell repertoires in COVID-19. Looking at the study overall: Acute-phase and convalescent COVID-19 samples originated in the United States, Italy and Spain.

Germline-derived CDR1 and CDR2 are LGHDT and YNNKEL (reference sequence). Trimming took 4 bases from V and 8 from J, leaving 14 bases between them. The CDR3 runs 13 residues. The authors' processing: Using reference gene primer amplification, nucleated cell counts were estimated. Clones were sequenced by immunoSEQ multiplex PCR, and TCRdb holds only the in-frame ones, with some missing. That table gives V, J and clone size, and the DNA gave D and trimming. The sample shows roughly 180,000 clones, 80% to 90% of them seen only once. The sequenced sample consisted of peripheral blood. This clonotype was sampled from a man aged 55-75 years with acute or convalescent COVID-19. The V call is TRBV3-1 (or the pseudogene TRBV3-2), the J call TRBJ1-2; no firm D call. The CDR3, as DNA: TGTGCCAGCAGCCCCCCGGGAGTTGAGGGCTACACCTTC. Its protein is CASSPPGVEGYTF.